This T cell receptor (beta chain) was captured in a study of PD-L1 blockade in urothelial cancer. Study information: Patients' atezolizumab regimen, 1,200 mg intravenously every 3 weeks, began around 2014. Analysis of blood occurred 3 weeks (second dose) and 6 weeks after treatment start. Counts from blood samples showed a median of 141,255 T cells. Study conclusions and caveats: Patients with below-median pretreatment blood clonality survived longer.

V dropped 8 bases and J dropped 5; count of bases not matched to a gene: 8. Germline V gene lookup returns CDR1 SQVTM and CDR2 ANQGSEA. The CDR3 covers 13 residues. Profiling relied on immunoSEQ multiplex PCR, and the TCRdb table lists in-frame clones only, not all of them. This table has about 25,000 clones, around 82% appearing once. This sample's time point: peripheral blood 6 weeks after treatment start. Notes on this clone: Its antigen remains unknown.

This specimen was PBMCs, taken around atezolizumab (anti-PD-L1) treatment. The V call is TRBV29-1, the J call TRBJ2-1, with 8 bases lining up with TRBD1. The receptor's source is a man between 65 and 85 years old with urothelial cancer. The CDR3 nucleotides are TGCAGCACCGACAGGGGTAATAACAATGAGCAGTTCTTC. This encodes CSTDRGNNNEQFF.